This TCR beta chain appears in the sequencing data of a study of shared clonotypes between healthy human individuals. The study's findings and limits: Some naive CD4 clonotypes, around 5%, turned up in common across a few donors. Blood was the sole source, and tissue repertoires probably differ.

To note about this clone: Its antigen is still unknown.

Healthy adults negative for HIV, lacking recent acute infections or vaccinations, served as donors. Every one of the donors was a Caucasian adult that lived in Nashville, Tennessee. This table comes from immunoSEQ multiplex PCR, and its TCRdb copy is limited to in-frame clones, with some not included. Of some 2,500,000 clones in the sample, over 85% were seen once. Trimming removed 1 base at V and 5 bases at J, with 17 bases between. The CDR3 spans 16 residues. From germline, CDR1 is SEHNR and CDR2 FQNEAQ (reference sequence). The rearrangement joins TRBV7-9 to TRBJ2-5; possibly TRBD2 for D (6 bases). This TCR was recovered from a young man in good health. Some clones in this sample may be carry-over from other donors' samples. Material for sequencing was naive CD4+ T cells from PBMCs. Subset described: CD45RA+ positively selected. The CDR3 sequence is CASSLVGSRGPETQYF. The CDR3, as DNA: TGTGCCAGCAGCTTAGTGGGGTCGCGGGGTCCCGAGACCCAGTACTTC.